The clone carrying this TCR beta chain showed up many times. Sorted inputs of about 19,000 to 1,100,000 cells, with 10%, 30% or 50% RNA, yielded naive CD8 libraries. A CD8+CD4-CCR7+CD45RA+ gate was used to sort naive CD8 T cells. This CDR3 is built from 12 residues. The V end was cut by 4 bases, the J end by 4 bases, with 6 bases between. Germline V gene data show CDR1 as MNHEY and CDR2 as SVGEGT. The sample comes from a study of molecular identifiers for immune sequencing clone quantification. On the study more broadly: RNA, taken in replicates from about 21,000 or 97,000 naive CD8 cells, was split five ways, with four sequenced.

TCRdb re-called the PCR reads through MiXCR, storing one row per CDR3 protein. The sample includes about 630,000 distinct CDR3 sequences, 25% of them seen just once. This receptor was obtained from a human donor in good health. Some libraries in this study had Jurkat cell RNA spiked in. The chain uses TRBV6-2 or TRBV6-3 and TRBJ2-3; D remains unclear. Sequencing was carried out using naive CD8+ T cells from blood, with Jurkat cell RNA spiked in. The subset is: FACS-sorted CD8+CD4-CCR7+CD45RA+ naive T cells. The CDR3 region has the DNA TGTGCCAGCAGTTCCTACGCAGATACGCAGTATTTT. Amino acids: CASSSYADTQYF.